The next 32 T cell receptor beta chains were all read from a single sample in a study of blood T cell repertoires in COVID-19. Some clones are missing from TCRdb's copy, which holds only in-frame ones; the method was immunoSEQ multiplex PCR. Of 160,000 or so clones detected, 89% appear once; the ten largest clones hold around 2.9%. The sequenced sample consisted of peripheral blood. The receptors were gathered from a man in his 60s with acute or convalescent COVID-19.

The genes are TRBV4-2 and TRBJ2-1, with 8 bases lining up with TRBD2. This CDR3 has 17 residues. Germline loops: CDR1 LGHNA, CDR2 YNFKEQ. V lost 4 bases and J lost 0; bases outside the gene matches: 8. The CDR3 spells CASSRETAGGSYNEQFF. The CDR3 DNA reads TGTGCCAGCAGCCGGGAAACTGCGGGGGGCTCCTACAATGAGCAGTTCTTC.

CDR3 nucleotides: TGTGCCAGCTCAGCCCAGGGAGGTCAGGAGGGAGCTTTCTTT. Translating it yields CASSAQGGQEGAFF. The rearrangement joins TRBV18 to TRBJ1-1; a possible D gene is TRBD1 (5 bases). Trimming left V 5 bases short and J 10 bases short, with 20 bases between. The CDR3 is made up of 14 amino acids. CDR1 is KGHSH and CDR2 is LQKENI in the germline V gene.

This chain joins TRBV7-3 and TRBJ1-2, with D possibly being TRBD1 (6 bases). Germline V gene sequence: CDR1 SGHTA, CDR2 FQGTGA. This CDR3 has 15 amino acids. Trimming took 2 bases from V and 0 from J, leaving 10 bases between them. This chain's CDR3 is CASSLSGGPNYGYTF. The CDR3 region has the DNA TGTGCCAGCAGCTTATCGGGGGGCCCTAACTATGGCTACACCTTC.

The chain combines TRBV12-5 with TRBJ2-7; a weak D match, TRBD1 (5 bases). CDR1 is LGHNT and CDR2 is FRNRAP in the germline V gene. V was cut by 5 bases and J by 2 bases, with 22 bases left in between. The CDR3 spans 17 residues. CDR3 nucleotides: TGTGCTAGTGGTCCCACCCTCGACAGATTTACCACCTACGAGCAGTACTTC. Amino acids: CASGPTLDRFTTYEQYF.

The chain couples TRBV5-6 to TRBJ1-5; 7 positions match TRBD1. J was trimmed by 3 bases and V by 2 bases; bases with no gene match: 5. The CDR3 loop spans 15 amino acids. Per the germline V gene, CDR1 is SGHDT and CDR2 is YYEEEE. The CDR3 DNA follows: TGTGCCAGCAGCTTTGGACAGGTTTACAATCAGCCCCAGCATTTT. The encoded protein is CASSFGQVYNQPQHF. The variable domain in full, with the rest retrieved from reference TRBV5-6 and TRBJ1-5, is DAGVTQSPTHLIKTRGQQVTLRCSPKSGHDTVSWYQQALGQGPQFIFQYYEEEERQRGNFPDRFSGHQFPNYSSELNVNALLLGDSALYLCASSFGQVYNQPQHFGDGTRLSIL.

This chain uses TRBV30 with TRBJ1-5, with TRBD1 identical over 7 bases. This CDR3 contains 14 residues. V was clipped by 4 bases and J by 4 bases; unmatched bases: 7. Germline V gives CDR1 GTSNPN, CDR2 SVGIG (reference sequence). The CDR3: CAWKLGTDNQPQHF. The CDR3 bases are TGTGCCTGGAAACTCGGGACAGATAATCAGCCCCAGCATTTT.

The rearrangement links TRBV29-1 to TRBJ1-1; D gene ambiguous. In germline, CDR1 is SQVTM, CDR2 ANQGSEA. V shed 1 base and J shed 0 bases, with 6 bases lying between them. The CDR3 loop spans 13 amino acids. CDR3 residues: CSVEAQLNTEAFF. CDR3 nucleotides: TGCAGCGTTGAAGCACAGTTGAACACTGAAGCTTTCTTT.

V usage is TRBV7-2 and J usage is TRBJ1-2; 9 nucleotides agree with TRBD1. Germline CDR1 is SGHTA and CDR2 is FQGNSA. The length of the CDR3 is 15 residues. Trimming took 5 bases from V and 5 from J; bases not matched to a gene: 9. CDR3 nucleotide sequence: TGTGCCAGCAGCCCAACTAGGACAGGGGATTATGGCTACACCTTC. It is translated as CASSPTRTGDYGYTF.

This chain connects TRBV3-1 (or the pseudogene TRBV3-2) to TRBJ2-4, with 10 bases that match TRBD2. Germline V gives CDR1 LGHDT, CDR2 YNNKEL (reference sequence). The trim removed 2 bases at V and 6 bases at J, leaving 10 bases unmatched. This CDR3 has 17 residues. CDR3 bases: TGTGCCAGCAGCCAATTCCAGCGGGGGGGCCTTAGAAACATTCAGTACTTC. Translated: CASSQFQRGGLRNIQYF.

The chain has TRBV5-4 and TRBJ2-5; a weak D match, TRBD1 (6 bases). CDR3 length: 14 amino acids. In germline, CDR1 is SGHNT, CDR2 YYREEE (reference sequence). Trimming shortened V by 4 bases and J by 4 bases, and 14 bases separated the two germline ends. CDR3 residues: CASSRQGIGETQYF. The CDR3 coding sequence is TGTGCCAGCAGCCGGCAGGGGATAGGAGAGACCCAGTACTTC.

J is TRBJ2-7 and V is TRBV27, with 7 bases lining up with TRBD1. Germline trimming cut 0 bases from V and 5 bases from J; bases unmatched to any gene: 4. Germline V lookup: CDR1 MNHEY, CDR2 SMNVEV (reference sequence). CDR3 length: 14 amino acids. CDR3 nucleotides: TGTGCCAGCAGTTTATCACAGGGGAATAACGAGCAGTACTTC. This encodes CASSLSQGNNEQYF.

In its sample, this clone was seen once. V gene TRBV6-2 or TRBV6-3 combines with J gene TRBJ1-4, with a weak D call TRBD1 (6 bases). The V gene lost 5 bases and the J gene lost 9 bases, with 16 bases spanning the gap. Per germline, CDR1 MNHEY and CDR2 SVGEGT. The CDR3 runs 14 residues. CDR3 coding DNA: TGTGCCAGCAGTCCCCTGCAGGGGACGAAAAAACTGTTTTTT. Residues: CASSPLQGTKKLFF.

The V and J genes are TRBV5-8 and TRBJ2-6; D not certain. The CDR3 sequence is 16 residues long. Germline CDR1 and CDR2: SGHTS and YDEGEE. Trimming shortened V by 4 bases and J by 1 base, and 12 bases separated the two germline ends. In DNA form, the CDR3 reads TGTGCCAGCAGCACAAGACTGACTTCTGGGGCCAACGTCCTGACTTTC. Protein: CASSTRLTSGANVLTF.

This clone has a single count. In DNA, the CDR3 is TGTGCCAGCAGTCCCCGGGACAGGGGGAAGAACACTGAAGCTTTCTTT. Translation: CASSPRDRGKNTEAFF. This chain joins TRBV2 and TRBJ1-1, with 11 bases fitting TRBD1. Germline CDR1 is SNHLY and CDR2 is FYNNEI. With V trimmed by 5 bases and J by 1 base, 6 bases remained unmatched. The CDR3 spans 16 residues.

The V call is TRBV27, the J call TRBJ1-4; no clear D gene. This CDR3 has 15 amino acids. Germline CDR1 and CDR2: MNHEY and SMNVEV (reference sequence). Trimming took off 3 bases at V and 5 bases at J, with 13 bases between the two ends. In DNA form, the CDR3 reads TGTGCCAGCAGTTTCAGGTCATCCCCGAATGAAAAACTGTTTTTT. This gives the protein CASSFRSSPNEKLFF. Full variable domain (missing parts from reference TRBV27 and TRBJ1-4): EAQVTQNPRYLITVTGKKLTVTCSQNMNHEYMSWYRQDPGLGLRQIYYSMNVEVTDKGDVPEGYKVSRKEKRNFPLILESPSPNQTSLYFCASSFRSSPNEKLFFGSGTQLSVL.

The rearrangement uses TRBV12-2 and TRBJ1-4. TRBV12-2 is described as a pseudogene. The CDR3 is made up of 16 amino acids. The CDR3 DNA follows: TGTGCAAGTCGCCCCCGGCACGGGTTTAATAATGAAAAACTGTTTTTT. Translating it yields CASRPRHGFNNEKLFF.

This clone has only one observation. This chain uses TRBV5-1 with TRBJ1-2, with TRBD1 matching 7 bases. The CDR3 length is 14 residues. V lost 2 bases and J lost 2; bases outside the gene matches: 3. The germline V gene encodes CDR1 SGHRS and CDR2 YFSETQ. CDR3 region: CASSLVDRNYGYTF. CDR3 coding DNA: TGCGCCAGCAGCTTAGTGGACAGGAACTATGGCTACACCTTC.

The V gene is TRBV18, the J gene TRBJ2-1, with 9 positions matching TRBD2. This CDR3 spans 14 amino acids. Germline-derived CDR1 and CDR2 are KGHSH and LQKENI. Losses at the gene ends were 1 base for V and 7 bases for J; bases not matched to a gene: 2. CDR3 in amino acids: CASSPRGGVNEQFF. CDR3 coding DNA: TGTGCCAGCTCACCACGCGGGGGGGTAAATGAGCAGTTCTTC.

This chain joins TRBV5-4 and TRBJ1-3, with TRBD1 identical over 7 bases. Trimming cost V 2 bases and J 0 bases; bases outside gene matches: 5. This CDR3 spans 16 amino acids. CDR1 SGHNT and CDR2 YYREEE come from the germline V gene (reference sequence). CDR3 sequence: CASSLVRGSSGNTIYF. CDR3 coding DNA: TGTGCCAGCAGCTTAGTCAGGGGGAGCTCTGGAAACACCATATATTTT.

The V gene is TRBV10-3, the J gene TRBJ2-3, with TRBD1 identical over 10 bases. Germline-derived CDR1 and CDR2 are ENHRY and SYGVKD. J was trimmed by 3 bases and V by 6 bases; bases with no gene match: 3. The CDR3 extends over 14 amino acids. The CDR3 nucleotides read TGTGCCATCAGAAAGGGACAGGGGACAGATACGCAGTATTTT. Its translation: CAIRKGQGTDTQYF.

The rearrangement uses TRBV7-8 and TRBJ2-5, with no clear D. The germline V gene has CDR1 SGHVS and CDR2 FQNEAQ. The CDR3 is made up of 13 amino acids. V was clipped by 2 bases and J by 8 bases, with 12 bases between them. CDR3 protein: CASSLPPTPTQYF. The CDR3 coding sequence is TGTGCCAGCAGCTTACCGCCGACACCTACCCAGTACTTC.

V is TRBV11-2 and J is TRBJ1-1; D is uncertain. Germline CDR1 SGHAT, CDR2 FQNNGV. With 5 bases removed from V and 3 bases from J, the gap between germline ends came to 13 bases. This CDR3 spans 14 amino acids. The CDR3 DNA reads as TGTGCCAGCAGCCTTAACGCCGAGGACACTGAAGCTTTCTTT. This translates into CASSLNAEDTEAFF.

The V and J genes are TRBV7-8 and TRBJ1-3, with D unclear. Trimming took 4 bases from V and 0 from J, leaving 7 bases between them. This CDR3 spans 14 amino acids. The germline V gene has CDR1 SGHVS and CDR2 FQNEAQ. The CDR3 loop is CASSSSPSGNTIYF. CDR3 nucleotides: TGTGCCAGCAGCTCTTCCCCCTCTGGAAACACCATATATTTT. The whole variable domain, filled in from reference TRBV7-8 and TRBJ1-3, reads GAGVSQSPRYKVAKRGQDVALRCDPISGHVSLFWYQQALGQGPEFLTYFQNEAQLDKSGLPSDRFFAERPEGSVSTLKIQRTQQEDSAVYLCASSSSPSGNTIYFGEGSWLTVV.

CDR3 loop: CASSPAGPGLGGNTIYF. DNA for the CDR3: TGCGCCAGCAGCCCGGCGGGGCCGGGCTTAGGAGGAAACACCATATATTTT. The rearrangement joins TRBV5-1 to TRBJ1-3; tentative D call: TRBD1 (5 bases). Trimming shortened V by 4 bases and J by 4 bases, and 21 bases separated the two germline ends. Germline V CDR1 and CDR2: SGHRS, YFSETQ. The CDR3 consists of 17 residues.

This chain joins TRBV5-4 and TRBJ2-6; 7 bases are shared with TRBD1. V trimming: 6 bases; J trimming: 0 bases; junction bases outside the gene matches: 15. CDR3 length: 19 amino acids. From germline, CDR1 is SGHNT and CDR2 YYREEE (reference sequence). CDR3 sequence reads: CASTLRVGRGSSGANVLTF. The CDR3 DNA is TGTGCCAGCACCCTCAGGGTGGGCAGGGGGTCCTCTGGGGCCAACGTCCTGACTTTC. The full variable domain, with the rest looked up from reference TRBV5-4 and TRBJ2-6, is ETGVTQSPTHLIKTRGQQVTLRCSSQSGHNTVSWYQQALGQGPQFIFQYYREEENGRGNFPPRFSGLQFPNYSSELNVNALELDDSALYLCASTLRVGRGSSGANVLTFGAGSRLTVL.

The chain has TRBV3-1 (or the pseudogene TRBV3-2) and TRBJ1-6; the match to TRBD1 covers 7 bases. Germline assignment: CDR1 LGHDT and CDR2 YNNKEL (reference sequence). After removal of 4 bases from V and 6 bases from J, the junction contained 0 bases not matched to a gene. There are 13 residues in the CDR3. The CDR3 nucleotides read TGTGCCAGCAGCCGGACAGGTAATTCACCCCTCCACTTT. It codes for CASSRTGNSPLHF.

In this sample, this clone turned up once. The chain employs TRBV19 and TRBJ2-7; tentative D call: TRBD2 (8 bases). V dropped 7 bases and J dropped 7 bases, with 20 bases sitting between them. In germline, CDR1 is LNHDA, CDR2 SQIVND (reference sequence). The CDR3 totals 14 residues. CDR3 amino acids: CASNSREGAQEQYF. CDR3 nucleotide sequence: TGTGCCAGTAACTCCCGGGAGGGGGCTCAAGAGCAGTACTTC.

This chain connects TRBV25-1 to TRBJ2-1; possible D gene TRBD2, 7 bases. Per germline, CDR1 MGHDK and CDR2 SYGVNS. V gave up 7 bases and J gave up 9 bases, with 13 bases separating them. The CDR3 contains 12 residues. The CDR3 DNA sequence: TGTGCCAGCACGAGGGGGGGTGCTGAGCAGTTCTTC. Protein: CASTRGGAEQFF.

Remarks on this clone: Different DNA sequences within this sample yield the same CDR3. V usage is TRBV30 and J usage is TRBJ1-5; D gene unclear. With 1 base removed from V and 1 base from J, the gap between germline ends came to 5 bases. The CDR3 has 13 amino acids. Per germline, CDR1 GTSNPN and CDR2 SVGIG (reference sequence). The CDR3 protein is CAWSGGSNQPQHF. The CDR3, as DNA: TGTGCCTGGAGTGGAGGGAGCAATCAGCCCCAGCATTTT.

The chain combines TRBV11-2 with TRBJ2-7, with 7 bases fitting TRBD2. Trimming at V came to 5 bases and at J to 2 bases, leaving 6 bases not matched to a gene. Germline assignment: CDR1 SGHAT and CDR2 FQNNGV. CDR3 length: 14 amino acids. The CDR3 DNA is TGTGCCAGCAGCCCTGTTACTAGCGCCTACGAGCAGTACTTC. It is translated as CASSPVTSAYEQYF.

This clone showed up just once. The chain recombines TRBV30 with TRBJ1-2; 7 positions agree with TRBD1. There are 15 residues in the CDR3. Looked up from germline, CDR1 is GTSNPN and CDR2 is SVGIG (reference sequence). Trimming took 0 bases from V and 8 from J; bases not matched to a gene: 12. CDR3 sequence reads: CAWSVQSARGIGYTF. The CDR3 nucleotides are TGTGCCTGGAGTGTACAATCGGCCAGGGGGATCGGCTACACCTTC.

This clone was recorded a few times. V and J are TRBV7-9 and TRBJ2-7; 7 positions match TRBD1. The germline CDR1 and CDR2 sequences are SEHNR and FQNEAQ (reference sequence). V shed 5 bases and J 2 bases; nucleotides not matched to a gene: 3. The CDR3 has 13 residues. In nucleotides, the CDR3 is TGTGCCAGCAGCCGAGGACAGGCCTACGAGCAGTACTTC. This codes for CASSRGQAYEQYF.